These 9 T cell receptor beta chains share one sample of origin, sequenced in a study of T cell repertoires in cytomegalovirus infection (dated by TCRdb to between 2018 and 2020). The data were produced on an Illumina HiSeq 1500. TCRdb handled the public reads itself, with Q25 trimming in fastp and clone calling in MiXCR, and kept productive beta chains. For every CDR3 protein sequence, its rows merge into one entry that carries the most common genes and DNA. For this sample the table gives 150,000 or so distinct CDR3 sequences, of which 23% were detected only once. 10% to 11% of the sample is taken by the ten largest. The sample comprised PBMCs. The receptors here all came from a human donor in good health (CMV status not recorded). Some clones in this sample may be carry-over from other donors' samples.

This clonotype was detected many times. The V and J genes are TRBV7-2 and TRBJ2-5, with D perhaps matching TRBD1 (6 bases). This CDR3 is built from 13 residues. CDR1 is SGHTA and CDR2 is FQGNSA in the germline V gene. Trimming removed 5 bases from V and 5 bases from J, with 12 bases in between. The CDR3 nucleotides are TGTGCCAGCAGCCTTTGGACAGTTGAGACCCAGTACTTC. As protein: CASSLWTVETQYF.

This clonotype was seen only a few times. The rearrangement uses TRBV7-2 and TRBJ2-7, with D perhaps matching TRBD1 (8 bases). V was trimmed by 5 bases and J by 1 base, leaving 21 bases between them. This CDR3 is built from 17 residues. CDR1 is SGHTA, CDR2 FQGNSA, per germline. CDR3 amino acids: CASSPLPYRGGSYEQYF. The DNA for the CDR3 is TGTGCCAGCAGCCCCCTTCCCTACAGGGGGGGTTCCTACGAGCAGTACTTC. The whole variable domain, remainder taken from reference TRBV7-2 and TRBJ2-7, is GAGVSQSPSNKVTEKGKDVELRCDPISGHTALYWYRQSLGQGLEFLIYFQGNSAPDKSGLPSDRFSAERTGGSVSTLTIQRTQQEDSAVYLCASSPLPYRGGSYEQYFGPGTRLTVT.

The chain carries TRBV6-2 or TRBV6-3 and TRBJ1-5; TRBD1 is a possible D gene (6 bases). With 2 bases removed from V and 4 bases from J, the gap between germline ends came to 9 bases. CDR1 is MNHEY, CDR2 SVGEGT, per germline. This CDR3 is built from 14 residues. CDR3 bases: TGTGCCAGCAGTTACCTGGACAGTAATCAGCCCCAGCATTTT. Translating it yields CASSYLDSNQPQHF.

V is TRBV11-1 and J is TRBJ2-7; a weak D match, TRBD2 (5 bases). In germline, CDR1 is SGHAT, CDR2 FQDESV (reference sequence). Between the trimmed V and J ends, which lost 5 bases and 5 bases, there was a span of 19 bases. The CDR3 contains 15 residues. CDR3 DNA sequence: TGTGCCAGCAGCCCCCTGTTGGGAGTAGCTAACGAGCAGTACTTC. Translating it yields CASSPLLGVANEQYF.

This clonotype was seen more than once but under ten times. The V call is TRBV28, the J call TRBJ1-5; 9 bases line up with TRBD1. The CDR3 has 15 amino acids. With V trimmed by 5 bases and J by 6 bases, 8 bases remained unmatched. Germline CDR1 reads MDHEN; CDR2 reads SYDVKM. CDR3 coding DNA: TGTGCCAGCAGTGCCACAGGGGGCGCGGGTCAGCCCCAGCATTTT. This gives the protein CASSATGGAGQPQHF.

The gene calls are TRBV29-1 and TRBJ1-3, with unresolved D. CDR3 length: 15 amino acids. V was shortened by 4 bases and J by 0 bases, with 13 bases between the two germline ends. Germline CDR1 is SQVTM and CDR2 is ANQGSEA. The CDR3 loop reads CSVVDGPSSGNTIYF. For the CDR3, the DNA is TGCAGCGTTGTCGACGGACCTAGCTCTGGAAACACCATATATTTT.

This chain links TRBV11-2 with TRBJ1-1, with a weak D call TRBD1 (5 bases). Germline V CDR1 and CDR2: SGHAT, FQNNGV. CDR3 length equals 15 residues. The V end was cut by 1 base, the J end by 1 base, with 10 bases between. CDR3 nucleotide sequence: TGTGCCAGCAGCTTAGGTCACCAGGGGAACACTGAAGCTTTCTTT. Residues: CASSLGHQGNTEAFF.

This clonotype has just a few counts. The chain carries TRBV5-4 and TRBJ2-5, with a tentative D call TRBD1 (6 bases). The CDR3 is 14 residues long. The germline gives CDR1 SGHNT, CDR2 YYREEE (reference sequence). Trimming cost V 0 bases and J 0 bases, with 6 bases left between them. In DNA form, the CDR3 reads TGTGCCAGCAGCTTGGACAGGGACCAAGAGACCCAGTACTTC. Its protein is CASSLDRDQETQYF.

This clonotype was seen repeatedly, ten times or more. The gene calls are TRBV7-9 and TRBJ2-5; a possible D gene is TRBD1 (6 bases). Germline CDR1 SEHNR, CDR2 FQNEAQ (reference sequence). V was clipped by 5 bases and J by 4 bases, with 11 bases between them. This CDR3 spans 13 amino acids. The CDR3 DNA is TGTGCCAGCAGCGGGGACAAGAGAGAGACCCAGTACTTC. This sequence encodes CASSGDKRETQYF.